Each of the 5 T cell receptor beta chains below was sequenced from the same sample in a study of T cell responses to AZD1222 COVID-19 vaccine. Sequenced by immunoSEQ multiplex PCR; TCRdb stores in-frame clones only, minus some. Found here are about 18,000 clones, approximately 80% of them singletons; the top ten hold 21%. Sequenced here: peripheral blood, sampled 28 days after the second AZD1222 dose. All receptors come from an adult who received the AZD1222 COVID-19 vaccine.

The chain employs TRBV25-1 and TRBJ1-4; 8 bases are a match to TRBD1. This CDR3 comprises 15 residues. The V gene end was trimmed by 3 bases and the J gene end by 3 bases; junction bases not matched to a gene: 3. Germline V gene data show CDR1 as MGHDK and CDR2 as SYGVNS. Here the CDR3 reads CASSDPTGANEKLFF. In nucleotides, the CDR3 is TGTGCCAGCAGTGACCCGACAGGGGCTAATGAAAAACTGTTTTTT.

A few counts support this clone. This chain joins TRBV18 and TRBJ1-2, with D maybe TRBD1 (5 bases). Germline-derived CDR1 and CDR2 are KGHSH and LQKENI. The CDR3 loop spans 14 amino acids. V dropped 4 bases and J dropped 2 bases, with 11 bases sitting between them. The CDR3 here is CASSLLWGNYGYTF. For the CDR3, the DNA is TGTGCCAGCTCACTTTTATGGGGGAACTATGGCTACACCTTC.

V and J are TRBV7-9 and TRBJ1-6, with a tentative D call TRBD1 (6 bases). CDR1 is SEHNR and CDR2 is FQNEAQ in the germline V gene (reference sequence). This CDR3 comprises 18 residues. Trimming cost V 4 bases and J 0 bases, with 16 bases left between them. CDR3 sequence: CASSSGATGSSYNSPLHF. In nucleotides, the CDR3 is TGTGCCAGCAGCTCAGGAGCCACAGGGAGCTCCTATAATTCACCCCTCCACTTT.

The CDR3 nucleotides are TGTGCCAGCAGCGACTTGAAGCTCTATGGCTACACCTTC. Residues: CASSDLKLYGYTF. The V and J genes are TRBV7-2 and TRBJ1-2; no definite D call. CDR1 SGHTA and CDR2 FQGNSA come from the germline V gene. Trimming took 5 bases from V and 4 from J, leaving 11 bases between them. The CDR3 length is 13 residues.

V is TRBV10-3 and J is TRBJ1-2; possibly TRBD1 for D (5 bases). Trimming removed 4 bases at V and 0 bases at J, with 24 bases between. CDR3 length: 19 residues. Per germline, CDR1 ENHRY and CDR2 SYGVKD. Here the CDR3 DNA reads TGTGCCATCAGTGCGATAAGGAGGGGCCCTGGCTACGCTAACTATGGCTACACCTTC. This sequence encodes CAISAIRRGPGYANYGYTF.